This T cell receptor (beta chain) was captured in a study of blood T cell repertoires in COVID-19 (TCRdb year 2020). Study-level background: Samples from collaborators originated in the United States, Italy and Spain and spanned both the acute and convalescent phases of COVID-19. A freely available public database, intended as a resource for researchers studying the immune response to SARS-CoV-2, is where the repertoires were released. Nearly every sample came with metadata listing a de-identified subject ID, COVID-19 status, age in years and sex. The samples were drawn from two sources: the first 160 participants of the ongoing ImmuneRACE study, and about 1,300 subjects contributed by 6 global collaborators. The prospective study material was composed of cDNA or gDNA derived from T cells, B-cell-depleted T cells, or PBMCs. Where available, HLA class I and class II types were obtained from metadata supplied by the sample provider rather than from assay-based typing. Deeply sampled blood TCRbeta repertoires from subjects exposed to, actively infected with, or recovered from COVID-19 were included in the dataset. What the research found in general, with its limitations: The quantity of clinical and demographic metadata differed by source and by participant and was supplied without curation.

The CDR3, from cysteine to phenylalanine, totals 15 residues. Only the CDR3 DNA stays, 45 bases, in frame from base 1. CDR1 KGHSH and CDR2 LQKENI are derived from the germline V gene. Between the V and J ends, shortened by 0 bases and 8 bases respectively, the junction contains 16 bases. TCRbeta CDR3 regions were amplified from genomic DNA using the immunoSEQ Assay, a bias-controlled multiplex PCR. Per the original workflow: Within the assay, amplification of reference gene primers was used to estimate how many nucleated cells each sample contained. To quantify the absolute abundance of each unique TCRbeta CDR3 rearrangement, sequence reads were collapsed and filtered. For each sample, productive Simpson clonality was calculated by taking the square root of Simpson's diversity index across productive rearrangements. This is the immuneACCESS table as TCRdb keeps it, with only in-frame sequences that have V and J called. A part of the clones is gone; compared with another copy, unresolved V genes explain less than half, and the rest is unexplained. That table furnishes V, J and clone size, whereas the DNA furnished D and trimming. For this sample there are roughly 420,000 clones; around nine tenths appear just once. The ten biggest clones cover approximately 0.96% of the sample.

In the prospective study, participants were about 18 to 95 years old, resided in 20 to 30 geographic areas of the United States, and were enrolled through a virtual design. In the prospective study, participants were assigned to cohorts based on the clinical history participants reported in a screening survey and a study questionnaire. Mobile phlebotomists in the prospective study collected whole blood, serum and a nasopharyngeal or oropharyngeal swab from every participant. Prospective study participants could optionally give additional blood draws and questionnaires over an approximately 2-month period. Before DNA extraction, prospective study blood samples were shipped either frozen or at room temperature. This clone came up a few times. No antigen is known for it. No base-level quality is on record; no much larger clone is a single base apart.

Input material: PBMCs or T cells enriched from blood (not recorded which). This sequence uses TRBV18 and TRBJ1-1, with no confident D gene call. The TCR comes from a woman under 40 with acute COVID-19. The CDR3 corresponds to CASSPPSSSHQEAFF. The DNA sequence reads TGTGCCAGCTCACCACCGAGTTCTAGTCATCAAGAAGCTTTCTTT. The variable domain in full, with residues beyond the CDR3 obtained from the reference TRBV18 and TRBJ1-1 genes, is NAGVMQNPRHLVRRRGQEARLRCSPMKGHSHVYWYRQLPEEGLKFMVYLQKENIIDESGMPKERFSAEFPKEGPSILRIQQVVRGDSAAYFCASSPPSSSHQEAFFGQGTRLTVV.